This TCR beta chain was found in a study of T cells in Graves' hyperthyroidism and ophthalmopathy. It was uncontrolled infection, other autoimmune disease, pregnancy or lactation that excluded patients. Diagnoses were made from clinical symptoms, serum measures (thyroxine and TRAb), thyroid ultrasound and orbital computed tomography. The germline V gene encodes CDR1 DFQATT and CDR2 SNEGSKA (reference sequence). The V end lost 3 bases, the J end lost 4 bases, and 20 bases lay between the germline ends. The CDR3 length is 16 residues. This clonotype has ten or more counts. The antigen remains undetermined. Study-wide findings and caveats: Ophthalmopathy was identified by the model a median about 6.4 months ahead of onset. Classification by a 13 V-J model distinguished ophthalmopathy from stable hyperthyroidism.

Amplification yielded TCR beta CDR3 regions, with RNA transcripts as the source. A first-round RT-PCR of the TCR CDR3 used the HTBI primer set. TCRdb re-derived calls from the multiplex PCR reads in MiXCR, one entry per CDR3 protein. The profile shows approximately 740,000 distinct CDR3 sequences, about 15% of them singletons. The receptor's source is a woman in her late teens or twenties with Graves' hyperthyroidism. Sequences were obtained from blood. The chain combines TRBV20-1 with TRBJ2-3, with D perhaps assigned TRBD1 or TRBD2 (5 bases each). The CDR3 region is CSARPKGAGGADTQYF. Here the CDR3 DNA reads TGCAGTGCTAGGCCTAAAGGGGCGGGTGGGGCAGATACGCAGTATTTT.